The TCR beta chain under discussion was sequenced for a study of T-cell memory formation after mild COVID-19. TCR alpha and TCR beta cDNA libraries with sample barcodes and UMIs came from 5'RACE using constant-segment primers. TCRdb re-called the 5' RACE reads with MiXCR, one entry per CDR3 protein. This sample carries some 40,000 distinct CDR3 sequences, about 7.3% of them seen once, and the ten largest clones take about 1.4%. Points from the study as a whole: Pre-infection memory contained some responding clones, which suggested that cross-reactive memory had joined. CD8+ contracting clones occupied EMRA, while CD4+ ones occupied mainly CM and EM.

The V gene lost 2 bases and the J gene lost 0 bases, with 12 bases spanning the gap. The V gene's germline CDR1 is SGHDT and CDR2 YYEEEE. The CDR3 runs 16 residues. This clonotype has just a few counts. Its antigen is as yet unknown. This chain uses TRBV5-6 with TRBJ1-3, with a possible D match to TRBD1 (5 bases). The clonotype comes from a man in his late teens or twenties who had mild COVID-19 (a few samples of this study predate the infection). Cell type and time point are not known. The material sequenced was PBMCs or a T cell subset sorted from them (not recorded which). The CDR3 loop reads CASSLQQVSSGNTIYF. The CDR3 DNA sequence: TGTGCCAGCAGCTTACAACAGGTTAGCTCTGGAAACACCATATATTTT.